This T cell receptor (beta chain) was obtained from a study of glioma-infiltrating T cells after dendritic cell vaccination. Study information: Patients received autologous tumor lysate-pulsed dendritic cell vaccination between about 2002 and 2013. Dendritic cells derived from monocytes and pulsed with autologous tumor lysate formed the vaccine.

The PCR used 60 V beta and 13 J beta primers. Sequenced by immunoSEQ multiplex PCR; TCRdb stores in-frame clones only, minus some. Counted here are 95,000 or so clones, approximately 87% occurring once; the ten biggest clones make up around 3.2%. This receptor was obtained from a human donor with glioblastoma. The sample here was blood, taken before dendritic cell vaccination.

In nucleotides, the CDR3 is TGTGCCAGCAGCCCACCCGGCCCCGGGTCCTACAATGAGCAGTTCTTC. Its translation is CASSPPGPGSYNEQFF. V usage is TRBV11-1 and J usage is TRBJ2-1; D ambiguous. The ends were cut back, 5 bases at V and 1 base at J, with 15 bases in the middle. CDR1 SGHAT and CDR2 FQDESV come from the germline V gene (reference sequence). The CDR3 consists of 16 residues.